This TCR beta chain came from a study of shared T cell receptors in the human thymus. Clones were sequenced by immunoSEQ multiplex PCR, and TCRdb holds only the in-frame ones, with some missing. The repertoire includes roughly 660,000 clones, 88% of them detected once, and around 0.0099% sits in the top ten. The length of the CDR3 is 16 residues. This sample also appeared in a second study, on human thymus T cells. That publication notes: The thymus was resected at corrective cardiac surgery.

The TCR originated in a boy younger than two with a congenital heart defect. The rearrangement uses TRBV21-1 and TRBJ2-4; no check of the table's D call, TRBD2, against the DNA was made. TRBV21-1 is flagged as a pseudogene. The specimen was thymocytes. CDR3 sequence reads: CASSTARELTKNIQYF. In DNA form, the CDR3 reads TGTGCCAGCAGCACGGCGCGGGAGTTGACCAAAAACATTCAGTACTTC.